Sequencing of this T cell receptor beta chain was carried out in a study of blood T cell repertoires in COVID-19. As for the study in general: The United States, Italy and Spain provided the acute and convalescent COVID-19 samples. T cells, B-cell-depleted T cells, or PBMCs supplied cDNA or gDNA.

Germline V gene data show CDR1 as SGHTA and CDR2 as FQGNSA. V was clipped by 1 base and J by 0 bases, with 9 bases between them. The CDR3 has 16 amino acids. Authors' data handling: By means of reference gene primer amplification, nucleated cell counts were estimated. Sequencing used immunoSEQ multiplex PCR; TCRdb keeps in-frame clones, though not all of them. The V and J calls and clone size are taken from that table; D and trimming were inferred from the DNA. The sample has some 100,000 clones, around 80% seen once. The chain carries TRBV7-2 and TRBJ2-2; D is unclear. Sequencing input: peripheral blood. The clonotype comes from a man aged 45-65 years with active or convalescent COVID-19. The DNA of the CDR3 is TGTGCCAGCAGCTTAGTACTACTATCGAACACCGGGGAGCTGTTTTTT. It yields the protein CASSLVLLSNTGELFF.